These 5 T cell receptor beta chains came from one sample sequenced in a study of CD8 T cells in Susac syndrome. RNA, at about 0.5 to 1 ug, was reverse transcribed with random hexamers. TCRdb re-called the immunoSEQ multiplex PCR reads through MiXCR, storing one row per CDR3 protein. This repertoire shows some 99,000 distinct CDR3 sequences, 95% to 98% found once; its top ten account for 0.096%. The sample taken for sequencing was CD4+ T cells from PBMCs. These receptors were collected from a human donor in good health.

This clonotype was seen just once. The rearrangement uses TRBV19 and TRBJ2-1; perhaps D is TRBD1 or TRBD2 (6 bases each). V was pared by 7 bases and J by 7 bases, with 11 bases between. The CDR3 consists of 12 residues. From germline, CDR1 is LNHDA and CDR2 SQIVND (reference sequence). As DNA, the CDR3 is TGTGCCAGTATCGGAGGGGGGAATGAGCAGTTCTTC. Its protein is CASIGGGNEQFF. The whole variable domain, filled in from reference TRBV19 and TRBJ2-1, reads DGGITQSPKYLFRKEGQNVTLSCEQNLNHDAMYWYRQDPGQGLRLIYYSQIVNDFQKGDIAEGYSVSREKKESFPLTVTSAQKNPTAFYLCASIGGGNEQFFGPGTRLTVL.

V gene TRBV30 combines with J gene TRBJ1-1; D unclear. Germline CDR1 and CDR2: GTSNPN and SVGIG (reference sequence). The germline V and J ends were trimmed by 3 bases and 0 bases, with 8 bases remaining between them. The CDR3 sequence is 13 residues long. In DNA form, the CDR3 reads TGTGCCTGGAGCATTACAATGAACACTGAAGCTTTCTTT. This codes for CAWSITMNTEAFF.

This chain joins TRBV3-1 and TRBJ2-1; D is perhaps TRBD1 (5 bases). CDR1 LGHDT and CDR2 YNNKEL come from the germline V gene (reference sequence). The ends were cut back, 2 bases at V and 2 bases at J, with 7 bases in the middle. CDR3 length: 14 residues. CDR3 loop: CASSQQGTYNEQFF. The DNA of the CDR3 is TGTGCCAGCAGCCAACAGGGCACCTACAATGAGCAGTTCTTC.

V and J are TRBV25-1 and TRBJ2-1; D not certain. V lost 3 bases, J lost 14 bases, and 11 bases lay in between. The CDR3 length is 11 residues. From germline, CDR1 is MGHDK and CDR2 SYGVNS. CDR3 protein: CASSDRSPKFF. The CDR3 DNA reads TGTGCCAGCAGTGATCGATCACCCAAGTTCTTC.

V usage is TRBV19 and J usage is TRBJ2-3; TRBD2 matches at 7 bases. Germline CDR1 is LNHDA and CDR2 is SQIVND (reference sequence). Trimming cost V 3 bases and J 6 bases; bases outside gene matches: 15. The CDR3 extends over 17 amino acids. The chain's CDR3 is CASSIDPAGHVRDTQYF. CDR3 in DNA: TGTGCCAGTAGTATCGATCCAGCGGGGCACGTTCGGGATACGCAGTATTTT.